A single sample is the source of the 25 T cell receptor beta chains below, sequenced in a study of PD-1 blockade in mismatch repair-deficient tumors. The repertoire was sequenced with immunoSEQ multiplex PCR; TCRdb's copy has only in-frame clones and lacks some. Of some 19,000 clones listed, around 80% are singletons. The material was PBMCs, obtained 52 weeks after starting pembrolizumab. These TCRs come from an adult with mismatch repair-deficient cancer.

V is TRBV30 and J is TRBJ1-2, with a weak D call TRBD1 (6 bases). Trimming took 1 base from V and 8 from J, leaving 20 bases between them. The CDR3 is made up of 15 amino acids. CDR1 is GTSNPN, CDR2 SVGIG, per germline (reference sequence). The CDR3 sequence is CAWSAPGTLNGGYTF. Written as DNA, the CDR3 is TGTGCCTGGAGTGCCCCCGGGACACTCAACGGCGGCTACACCTTC.

The chain couples TRBV18 to TRBJ2-7; a possible D gene is TRBD1 (6 bases). The CDR3 is 13 amino acids. Germline values: CDR1 KGHSH, CDR2 LQKENI. The V end lost 3 bases, the J end lost 3 bases, and 9 bases lay between the germline ends. CDR3 sequence: CASSPGASYEQYF. CDR3 nucleotide sequence: TGTGCCAGCTCACCGGGGGCTAGCTACGAGCAGTACTTC.

V and J are TRBV6-1 and TRBJ2-1; 10 positions agree with TRBD2. CDR1 and CDR2 (germline): MNHNS, SASEGT. The J segment lost 9 bases and the V segment lost 1 base, leaving 12 bases of the junction unmatched. The CDR3 covers 17 residues. Here the CDR3 reads CASSEEVGLAGAVEQFF. The CDR3 region has the DNA TGTGCCAGCAGTGAAGAGGTCGGGCTAGCGGGAGCGGTTGAGCAGTTCTTC.

This rearrangement joins TRBV18 to TRBJ1-4, with D uncertain. The CDR3 totals 14 residues. V was clipped by 6 bases and J by 2 bases, with 10 bases between them. Per the germline V gene, CDR1 is KGHSH and CDR2 is LQKENI. The CDR3 DNA sequence: TGTGCCAGCTCGTTCTCTCCCACTAATGAAAAACTGTTTTTT. Translation gives CASSFSPTNEKLFF.

V gene TRBV28 combines with J gene TRBJ2-1, with TRBD2 as a possible D gene (5 bases). The V gene lost 6 bases and the J gene lost 12 bases, with 18 bases spanning the gap. CDR3 length: 13 residues. Germline V gene sequence: CDR1 MDHEN, CDR2 SYDVKM. DNA of the CDR3: TGTGCCAGCAGATACGCGGACTCCCAAGGGCAGTTCTTC. This codes for CASRYADSQGQFF. The full variable domain, rest sourced from reference TRBV28 and TRBJ2-1, is DVKVTQSSRYLVKRTGEKVFLECVQDMDHENMFWYRQDPGLGLRLIYFSYDVKMKEKGDIPEGYSVSREKKERFSLILESASTNQTSMYLCASRYADSQGQFFGPGTRLTVL.

This chain links TRBV6-5 with TRBJ2-1; 7 bases fit TRBD2. Losses at the gene ends were 2 bases for V and 12 bases for J; bases not matched to a gene: 7. CDR1 is MNHEY, CDR2 SVGAGI, per germline. The CDR3 spans 13 residues. The DNA of the CDR3 is TGTGCCAGCAGTTACGAGGGAGGGCGGGGGCAGTTCTTC. This sequence encodes CASSYEGGRGQFF.

This chain uses TRBV5-1 with TRBJ2-7; 7 nucleotides line up with TRBD1. With 6 bases clipped from V and 6 bases from J, the junction kept 21 bases outside the gene matches. The germline V gene encodes CDR1 SGHRS and CDR2 YFSETQ. The CDR3 loop spans 17 amino acids. The chain's CDR3 is CASISPPLYRGRREQYF. The CDR3 DNA reads TGCGCCAGCATCTCGCCCCCCCTCTACAGGGGCCGGCGCGAGCAGTACTTC.

The chain carries TRBV5-1 and TRBJ2-4; perhaps TRBD2 as D (7 bases). CDR1 SGHRS and CDR2 YFSETQ come from the germline V gene. The length of the CDR3 is 18 residues. Trimming shortened V by 2 bases and J by 0 bases, and 18 bases separated the two germline ends. CDR3 protein: CASSLGTGREGAKNIQYF. The CDR3, as DNA: TGCGCCAGCAGCTTAGGTACAGGGAGGGAGGGAGCCAAAAACATTCAGTACTTC.

The gene calls are TRBV7-3 and TRBJ2-3, with D possibly being TRBD2 (6 bases). V was clipped by 2 bases and J by 4 bases, with 13 bases between them. The CDR3 runs to 15 residues. Per germline, CDR1 SGHTA and CDR2 FQGTGA. CDR3 sequence reads: CASSLVPGGADTQYF. The CDR3 coding sequence is TGTGCCAGCAGCTTAGTGCCAGGCGGGGCAGATACGCAGTATTTT.

The J gene is TRBJ1-1, the V gene TRBV29-1; D might be TRBD1 (6 bases). The V end lost 6 bases, the J end lost 2 bases, and 13 bases lay between the germline ends. This CDR3 is 13 amino acids long. Germline assignment: CDR1 SQVTM and CDR2 ANQGSEA. The CDR3 spells CSVSRDTNTEAFF. The CDR3 region has the DNA TGCAGCGTAAGTCGGGACACCAACACTGAAGCTTTCTTT. Full variable domain (outside the CDR3, taken from reference TRBV29-1 and TRBJ1-1): SAVISQKPSRDICQRGTSLTIQCQVDSQVTMMFWYRQQPGQSLTLIATANQGSEATYESGFVIDKFPISRPNLTFSTLTVSNMSPEDSSIYLCSVSRDTNTEAFFGQGTRLTVV.

CDR3 residues: CASSFAGTGETQYF. CDR3 nucleotides: TGTGCCAGCAGTTTTGCGGGGACTGGGGAGACCCAGTACTTC. The chain has TRBV27 and TRBJ2-5; D is possibly TRBD2 (6 bases). Germline CDR1 and CDR2: MNHEY and SMNVEV (reference sequence). The CDR3 has 14 residues. Trimming took 3 bases from V and 5 from J, leaving 13 bases between them.

The chain uses TRBV5-1 and TRBJ2-3; TRBD2 matches 15 bases. Germline assignment: CDR1 SGHRS and CDR2 YFSETQ. V gave up 4 bases and J gave up 11 bases; unmatched junction bases: 11. The CDR3 spans 16 residues. In DNA form, the CDR3 reads TGCGCCAGCAGCGCGGGACTAGCGGGAGGCCCCAGGGTGCAGTATTTT. Translated: CASSAGLAGGPRVQYF.

The chain is built from TRBV27 and TRBJ1-5; D ambiguous. The CDR3 totals 18 residues. V was trimmed by 1 base and J by 0 bases, leaving 16 bases between them. Germline CDR1 MNHEY, CDR2 SMNVEV (reference sequence). DNA for the CDR3: TGTGCCAGCAGTTTATATTTTTTGGGCTCAGATAGCAATCAGCCCCAGCATTTT. Translation gives CASSLYFLGSDSNQPQHF.

This chain links TRBV18 with TRBJ1-1, with TRBD1 matching 7 bases. Germline CDR1 and CDR2: KGHSH and LQKENI. This CDR3 is 15 amino acids long. Losses at the gene ends were 5 bases for V and 4 bases for J; bases not matched to a gene: 10. This CDR3 is CASSADRVGGTEAFF. As DNA, the CDR3 is TGTGCCAGCTCAGCCGACAGGGTGGGAGGCACTGAAGCTTTCTTT.

The rearrangement links TRBV27 to TRBJ2-1; no definite D call. This CDR3 region has 15 residues. The V end lost 6 bases, the J end lost 5 bases, and 17 bases lay between the germline ends. Germline values: CDR1 MNHEY, CDR2 SMNVEV (reference sequence). CDR3 bases: TGTGCCAGCAGACCCCCAGGTAACCCTGACAATGAGCAGTTCTTC. Translated: CASRPPGNPDNEQFF.

The rearrangement uses TRBV11-1 and TRBJ2-6; possibly TRBD2 for D (5 bases). This CDR3 has 15 residues. Germline V gene sequence: CDR1 SGHAT, CDR2 FQDESV (reference sequence). Trimming pared 5 bases from V and 0 bases from J, leaving 8 bases between. CDR3 in amino acids: CASSRGFSGANVLTF. CDR3 nucleotides: TGTGCCAGCAGCCGGGGATTCTCTGGGGCCAACGTCCTGACTTTC.

The chain recombines TRBV7-9 with TRBJ2-7; D unresolved. The CDR3 runs to 14 residues. V lost 3 bases, J lost 0 bases, and 9 bases lay in between. Germline CDR1 SEHNR, CDR2 FQNEAQ (reference sequence). CDR3 coding DNA: TGTGCCAGCAGCTTTCCAGGTCCCTCCTACGAGCAGTACTTC. It encodes CASSFPGPSYEQYF.

The rearrangement uses TRBV18 and TRBJ2-2; 10 bases map to TRBD1. The CDR3 covers 15 residues. The V gene's germline CDR1 is KGHSH and CDR2 LQKENI. With 1 base clipped from V and 9 bases from J, the junction kept 5 bases outside the gene matches. Here the CDR3 reads CASSPLEGQGWELFF. CDR3 in DNA: TGTGCCAGCTCACCACTCGAGGGACAGGGGTGGGAGCTGTTTTTT.

The rearrangement links TRBV5-1 to TRBJ1-5; a possible D gene is TRBD1 (6 bases). The CDR3 has 14 amino acids. Germline V CDR1 and CDR2: SGHRS, YFSETQ. Trimming removed 5 bases at V and 3 bases at J, with 12 bases between. The CDR3 spells CASSSGQPNQPQHF. In DNA form, the CDR3 reads TGCGCCAGCAGTTCTGGACAGCCCAATCAGCCCCAGCATTTT.

The chain recombines TRBV28 with TRBJ2-5; D not certain. V was shortened by 6 bases and J by 6 bases, with 20 bases between the two germline ends. CDR1 and CDR2 from the germline V gene are MDHEN and SYDVKM. CDR3 size: 15 residues. Here the CDR3 reads CASSPPQQTGQTQYF. In nucleotides, the CDR3 is TGTGCCAGCAGCCCGCCGCAGCAAACTGGGCAGACCCAGTACTTC.

The CDR3 DNA follows: TGTGCCAGCAGGTTAAGCGGGGTCCAAGAGACCCAGTACTTC. It is translated as CASRLSGVQETQYF. The gene calls are TRBV5-4 and TRBJ2-5; TRBD2 matches 7 bases. Germline V gene data show CDR1 as SGHNT and CDR2 as YYREEE (reference sequence). CDR3 size: 14 residues. Unmatched junction bases numbered 5, after V lost 5 bases and J lost 1 base.

This clone was seen only once. The chain links TRBV9 to TRBJ2-7; 13 positions agree with TRBD2. V was pared by 4 bases and J by 6 bases, with 7 bases of the junction left unmatched. The CDR3 length is 15 residues. Per the germline V gene, CDR1 is SGDLS and CDR2 is YYNGEE. DNA of the CDR3: TGTGCCAGCAGCTTCGGACTAGCGGGAGAGGGCGAGCAGTACTTC. Protein sequence: CASSFGLAGEGEQYF. Together with reference TRBV9 and TRBJ2-7, the CDR3 gives the full variable domain: DSGVTQTPKHLITATGQRVTLRCSPRSGDLSVYWYQQSLDQGLQFLIQYYNGEERAKGNILERFSAQQFPDLHSELNLSSLELGDSALYFCASSFGLAGEGEQYFGPGTRLTVT.

The J gene is TRBJ2-2, the V gene TRBV28; 8 bases are shared with TRBD1. This CDR3 comprises 17 residues. CDR1 and CDR2 (germline): MDHEN, SYDVKM. The V and J ends lost 1 base and 4 bases, in that order; junction bases with no gene match: 8. The CDR3 protein is CASSLLFGQGGTGELFF. DNA of the CDR3: TGTGCCAGCAGTTTATTATTTGGACAGGGCGGCACCGGGGAGCTGTTTTTT.

The rearrangement uses TRBV27 and TRBJ2-5, with no clear D. The CDR3 has 11 residues. Trimming pared 6 bases from V and 2 bases from J, leaving 4 bases between. CDR1 is MNHEY, CDR2 SMNVEV, per germline (reference sequence). This chain's CDR3 is CASRRQETQYF. As DNA, the CDR3 is TGTGCCAGCAGGCGGCAAGAGACCCAGTACTTC.

Judged by abundance, this clone is medium-sized. V and J are TRBV6-4 and TRBJ1-1; D is unresolved. The V gene's germline CDR1 is MRHNA and CDR2 SNTAGT. Trimming took off 0 bases at V and 4 bases at J, with 6 bases between the two ends. The CDR3 is 13 residues long. The CDR3 spells CASSDSPLTEAFF. The CDR3 nucleotides are TGTGCCAGCAGTGACTCTCCCCTCACTGAAGCTTTCTTT.